The 13 T cell receptor beta chains reported below all come from one sample, sequenced in a study of Ad26.COV2.S vaccination and SARS-CoV-2 variants. Treatment: 15 to 20 received Ad26.COV2.S at low or high dose, single or two shots; 5 received placebo; per-sample allocation not given. Day 63 following the first vaccine or placebo injection was when the samples were taken. Method: immunoSEQ multiplex PCR; TCRdb's copy keeps in-frame clones and lacks some. Of about 220,000 clones listed, approximately 90% are singletons. The source material was peripheral blood, sampled in a trial of Ad26.COV2.S vaccine versus placebo. These receptors were collected from a person aged 18-65 years who received the Ad26.COV2.S COVID-19 vaccine or a placebo.

The V call is TRBV19, the J call TRBJ1-2; TRBD1 matches 8 bases. Unmatched junction bases numbered 4, after V lost 3 bases and J lost 1 base. This CDR3 is built from 15 residues. Germline CDR1 is LNHDA and CDR2 is SQIVND (reference sequence). CDR3: CASSITGGVNYGYTF. DNA for the CDR3: TGTGCCAGTAGTATTACAGGGGGTGTTAACTATGGCTACACCTTC.

The chain employs TRBV3-1 (or the pseudogene TRBV3-2) and TRBJ2-1; a possible D gene is TRBD1 (5 bases). Germline V gene lookup returns CDR1 LGHDT and CDR2 YNNKEL (reference sequence). V shed 3 bases and J shed 6 bases, with 6 bases lying between them. The CDR3 covers 12 residues. The CDR3 coding sequence is TGTGCCAGCAGCCAGACAGTCAATGAGCAGTTCTTC. Translation gives CASSQTVNEQFF.

This rearrangement joins TRBV7-9 to TRBJ2-6; possibly TRBD2 for D (6 bases). V was cut by 5 bases and J by 3 bases, with 14 bases left in between. The length of the CDR3 is 16 residues. From germline, CDR1 is SEHNR and CDR2 FQNEAQ (reference sequence). The CDR3 DNA reads as TGTGCCAGCAGCCCCCTCCGGGGGAATGGGGCCAACGTCCTGACTTTC. Translation: CASSPLRGNGANVLTF.

This clone appeared once. The rearrangement links TRBV28 to TRBJ1-6; possibly TRBD1 for D (6 bases). Germline V gene sequence: CDR1 MDHEN, CDR2 SYDVKM. CDR3 length equals 14 residues. Deletions cut 3 bases from V and 10 bases from J, with 13 bases between. CDR3 region: CASSFWGAGSPLHF. The CDR3 coding sequence is TGTGCCAGCAGTTTTTGGGGGGCTGGCTCACCCCTCCACTTT.

V usage is TRBV6-2 or TRBV6-3 and J usage is TRBJ2-1, with 7 bases lining up with TRBD1. The germline V gene has CDR1 MNHEY and CDR2 SVGEGT. CDR3 size: 14 residues. V trimming: 5 bases; J trimming: 0 bases; junction bases outside the gene matches: 1. The CDR3, as DNA: TGTGCCAGCAGTCGGGACAGCTCCTACAATGAGCAGTTCTTC. Translating it yields CASSRDSSYNEQFF.

The rearrangement joins TRBV7-2 to TRBJ1-4, with 8 bases lining up with TRBD1. The germline V gene has CDR1 SGHTA and CDR2 FQGNSA. The trim removed 1 base at V and 5 bases at J, leaving 9 bases unmatched. This CDR3 is built from 17 residues. The CDR3 DNA follows: TGTGCCAGCAGCTTAGTGCGGCAGGGGGCGGGAAATGAAAAACTGTTTTTT. This sequence encodes CASSLVRQGAGNEKLFF.

V and J are TRBV28 and TRBJ1-2; D uncertain. The CDR3 contains 13 residues. Germline CDR1 MDHEN, CDR2 SYDVKM. Trimming cost V 5 bases and J 3 bases, with 10 bases left between them. CDR3 residues: CASSRWSDYGYTF. The CDR3 bases are TGTGCCAGCAGTCGGTGGTCGGACTATGGCTACACCTTC.

A few counts support this clone. This rearrangement joins TRBV18 to TRBJ2-7; possibly TRBD1 for D (6 bases). Per germline, CDR1 KGHSH and CDR2 LQKENI. The CDR3 is 14 residues long. The V gene lost 0 bases and the J gene lost 0 bases, with 6 bases spanning the gap. CDR3 sequence (DNA): TGTGCCAGCTCACCACCGGACAGCTCCTACGAGCAGTACTTC. It is translated as CASSPPDSSYEQYF.

This clone has a single count. The chain combines TRBV5-1 with TRBJ2-2; 11 bases map to TRBD2. CDR3 size: 16 residues. The V and J ends lost 7 bases and 4 bases, in that order; junction bases with no gene match: 9. Germline V gene data show CDR1 as SGHRS and CDR2 as YFSETQ. CDR3 nucleotide sequence: TGCGCCAGCGAATCCCTGGGGACTAGCGGCACCGGGGAGCTGTTTTTT. Its translation: CASESLGTSGTGELFF.

The rearrangement uses TRBV6-5 and TRBJ2-6; no clear D. The CDR3 length is 11 residues. V was cut by 7 bases and J by 4 bases, with 2 bases left in between. The germline gives CDR1 MNHEY, CDR2 SVGAGI. The CDR3 reads CASTGANVLTF. CDR3 DNA sequence: TGTGCCAGCACCGGGGCCAACGTCCTGACTTTC.

In DNA, the CDR3 is TGTGCCAGCAGCCAAGGCTGGGACACGACGAACACCGGGGAGCTGTTTTTT. Translation: CASSQGWDTTNTGELFF. The chain employs TRBV4-2 and TRBJ2-2; D is perhaps TRBD1 (6 bases). Germline-derived CDR1 and CDR2 are LGHNA and YNFKEQ. CDR3 length equals 17 residues. Between the trimmed V and J ends, which lost 1 base and 0 bases, there was a span of 12 bases.

The chain joins TRBV7-2 to TRBJ2-7; 7 bases agree with TRBD2. J lost 4 bases, V lost 3 bases, and 3 bases had no gene match. This CDR3 contains 13 residues. Germline CDR1 is SGHTA and CDR2 is FQGNSA. CDR3: CASSFAGAYEQYF. The DNA of the CDR3 is TGTGCCAGCAGCTTCGCGGGAGCGTACGAGCAGTACTTC.

The chain carries TRBV30 and TRBJ1-1; 7 bases line up with TRBD1. The CDR3 consists of 13 residues. The V gene's germline CDR1 is GTSNPN and CDR2 SVGIG (reference sequence). The CDR3 is CAGDPTGDTEAFF. In nucleotides, the CDR3 is TGTGCTGGAGATCCTACAGGGGACACTGAAGCTTTCTTT.